Shown below are 7 T cell receptor beta chains from a single sample sequenced in a study of early stage breast cancer tumors. The protocol was immunoSEQ multiplex PCR, while the TCRdb copy is restricted to in-frame clones and leaves out a portion. The sample carries tens of thousands of clones, 84% recorded once. Sequenced material: blood. All receptors derive from a person aged 45 to 59 with breast cancer.

This clone was seen a handful of times. The chain links TRBV5-3 to TRBJ1-2, with 7 nucleotides matching TRBD1. TRBV5-3 is noted as an ORF with a role that remains uncertain. The CDR3 has 14 amino acids. J lost 2 bases, V lost 3 bases, and 4 bases had no gene match. CDR3 sequence: CARSWGTVNYGYTF. The CDR3 region has the DNA TGTGCCAGAAGCTGGGGGACAGTAAACTATGGCTACACCTTC.

The rearrangement links TRBV7-2 to TRBJ2-1, with D hard to call. Trimming took 3 bases from V and 7 from J, leaving 10 bases between them. Germline V gene sequence: CDR1 SGHTA, CDR2 FQGNSA. CDR3 length equals 13 residues. The CDR3 sequence: CASSFYPGNEQFF. CDR3 DNA: TGTGCCAGCAGCTTTTATCCCGGGAATGAGCAGTTCTTC.

The chain links TRBV25-1 to TRBJ1-2; D ambiguous. Trimming removed 3 bases at V and 13 bases at J, with 6 bases between. The CDR3 runs 9 residues. Germline assignment: CDR1 MGHDK and CDR2 SYGVNS. The CDR3 DNA reads as TGTGCCAGCAGTGAGCCACTCACCTTC. Its protein product is CASSEPLTF.

This clone was detected a few times. The rearrangement uses TRBV9 and TRBJ2-7; the match to TRBD1 covers 9 bases. The CDR3 is 16 residues long. The J segment lost 4 bases and the V segment lost 3 bases, leaving 11 bases of the junction unmatched. Germline lookup yields CDR1 SGDLS and CDR2 YYNGEE. CDR3 protein: CASSAGFGQGLYEQYF. CDR3 nucleotide sequence: TGTGCCAGCAGCGCTGGCTTCGGACAGGGGCTGTACGAGCAGTACTTC.

The rearrangement links TRBV9 to TRBJ2-7; D gene ambiguous. This CDR3 is built from 16 residues. V shed 1 base and J shed 12 bases, with 26 bases lying between them. Germline CDR1 reads SGDLS; CDR2 reads YYNGEE. The CDR3 DNA is TGTGCCAGCAGCGTATCACACCTGGTCGGATCCTATGGTCTGTACTTC. Translated, it gives CASSVSHLVGSYGLYF.

CDR3 region: CASSLGSGGSLGKNIQYF. The CDR3 DNA reads TGTGCCAGCAGCTTAGGTAGCGGGGGGTCCCTCGGGAAAAACATTCAGTACTTC. The chain has TRBV7-6 and TRBJ2-4, with 10 nucleotides matching TRBD2. The CDR3 consists of 18 residues. V lost 1 base, J lost 4 bases, and 10 bases stayed unmatched. Germline V lookup: CDR1 SGHVS, CDR2 FNYEAQ.

The chain uses TRBV18 and TRBJ1-1, with TRBD1 matching over 10 bases. Germline V gives CDR1 KGHSH, CDR2 LQKENI. Trimming removed 2 bases from V and 11 bases from J; junction bases left unmatched: 8. This CDR3 spans 14 amino acids. CDR3 region: CASSPVTGGGGAFF. Written as DNA, the CDR3 is TGTGCCAGCTCACCAGTGACAGGGGGCGGAGGGGCTTTCTTT.